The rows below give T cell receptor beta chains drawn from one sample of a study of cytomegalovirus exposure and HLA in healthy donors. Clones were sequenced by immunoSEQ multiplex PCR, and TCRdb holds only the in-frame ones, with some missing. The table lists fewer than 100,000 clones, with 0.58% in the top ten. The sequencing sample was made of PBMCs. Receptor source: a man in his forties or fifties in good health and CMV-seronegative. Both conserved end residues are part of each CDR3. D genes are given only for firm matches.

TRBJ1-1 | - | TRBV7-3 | TGTGCCAGCAGCTCCGGACAGCTGAACACTGAAGCTTTCTTT | CASSSGQLNTEAFF
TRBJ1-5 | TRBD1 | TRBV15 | TGTGCCACCAGCAGAGATCGGACAGGGATCAATCAGCCCCAGCATTTT | CATSRDRTGINQPQHF
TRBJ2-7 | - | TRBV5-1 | TGCGCCAGCAGCCCAATACAGGGTGCGTACGAGCAGTACTTC | CASSPIQGAYEQYF
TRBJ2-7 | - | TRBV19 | TGTGCCAGTAGTATAGGGCCGTCCTACAGGGACTACGAGCAGTACTTC | CASSIGPSYRDYEQYF
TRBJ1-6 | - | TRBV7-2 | TGTGCCAGCAGCTTATTTCGAGGCAGGGTGGGTAATTCACCCCTCCACTTT | CASSLFRGRVGNSPLHF
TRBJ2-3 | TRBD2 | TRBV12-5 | TGTGCTAGTGGTTCCCTAGCGGGGGGGGCAGATACGCAGTATTTT | CASGSLAGGADTQYF
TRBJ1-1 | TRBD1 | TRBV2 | TGTGCCAGCAGGGGGGACAGTAGGGCTTTCTTT | CASRGDSRAFF
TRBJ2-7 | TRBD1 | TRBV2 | TGTGCCAGCAATGGACAGGGGATTCGCGAGCAGTACTTC | CASNGQGIREQYF
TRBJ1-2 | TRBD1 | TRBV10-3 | TGTGCCATCAGTGAGACGCCGGGACAGAACTATGGCTACACCTTC | CAISETPGQNYGYTF
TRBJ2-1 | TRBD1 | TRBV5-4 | TGTGCCAGCAGCTTGGGACAGGGGACTTACAATGAGCAGTTCTTC | CASSLGQGTYNEQFF
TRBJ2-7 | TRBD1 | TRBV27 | TGTGCCAGCAAGCGACAGGGGGCGGAAGAGCAGTACTTC | CASKRQGAEEQYF
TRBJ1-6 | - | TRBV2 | TGTGCCAGCAGTGAAACTACCGATATGTATAATTCACCCCTCCACTTT | CASSETTDMYNSPLHF
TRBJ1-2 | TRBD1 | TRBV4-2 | TGTGCCAGCAGCCAAGTTAATTCGGGACAGGACTCCTATGGCTACACCTTC | CASSQVNSGQDSYGYTF